This TCR beta chain derives from a study of blood T cells in healthy people across ages. Between the trimmed V and J ends, which lost 8 bases and 0 bases, there was a span of 11 bases. The CDR3 runs 13 residues. Remarks on this clonotype: The target antigen is unknown.

Total RNA was extracted at no less than 6 micrograms per sample. It was with a sample-barcoded 5' primer and a J-beta primer mix that a second PCR of roughly 7 to 12 cycles was run. CDR3-containing paired-end reads numbered at least 2.5 million in each sample. TCRdb processed the 5' RACE reads anew with MiXCR; each CDR3 protein has one entry. The sample records over 1,300,000 distinct CDR3 sequences, 59% being singletons. Study results and limitations: Estimates based on one million T cells were treated as lower bounds.

The TCR originated in a young man in good health. The sequenced material came from blood. J is TRBJ2-7 and V is TRBV12-3 or TRBV12-4, with D possibly TRBD1 on 6 matching bases. CDR3 sequence: CASRDTPSYEQYF. DNA of the CDR3: TGTGCCAGCCGGGACACCCCCTCCTACGAGCAGTACTTC.